A single count supports the clone carrying this T cell receptor beta chain. CDR1 is SGHKS and CDR2 is YYEKEE in the germline V gene (reference sequence). V was cut by 0 bases and J by 1 base, with 8 bases left in between. The CDR3 has 15 amino acids. This sample is drawn from a study of blood T cell repertoires in COVID-19. The protocol was immunoSEQ multiplex PCR, while the TCRdb copy is restricted to in-frame clones and leaves out a portion. Among 150,000 to 200,000 clones listed, about 80% were seen once. This TCR derives from a man aged 55 to 69 who had been exposed to COVID-19. The material sequenced was PBMCs or T cells enriched from blood (not recorded which). This chain connects TRBV5-5 to TRBJ1-5; TRBD1 is a possible D gene (6 bases). CDR3 in DNA: TGTGCCAGCAGCTTGGGACAGGTCAGCAATCAGCCCCAGCATTTT. It translates to CASSLGQVSNQPQHF.